This T cell receptor (beta chain) was profiled in a study of shared T cell receptors in the human thymus. Only in-frame clones appear in the TCRdb table, and some are missing; sequencing was by immunoSEQ multiplex PCR. The table includes some 760,000 clones, 80% to 90% detected once. The trim removed 0 bases at V and 7 bases at J, leaving 10 bases unmatched. Germline V gives CDR1 MGHRA, CDR2 YSYEKL. The CDR3 consists of 18 residues. These data were also reused for a study on human thymus T cells. That work contributes: Donor material was obtained from healthy Finnish infants undergoing corrective surgery for congenital heart defects. Related work found strong thymic repertoire overlap between unrelated individuals.

The V and J genes are TRBV4-1 and TRBJ1-6; 9 nucleotides align to TRBD1. Sequenced material: thymocytes. The sequence derives from a girl in the first two years of life with a congenital heart defect. This CDR3 is CASSQDRDRGNWNSPLHF. Here the CDR3 DNA reads TGCGCCAGCAGCCAAGATCGTGACAGGGGGAATTGGAATTCACCCCTCCACTTT.